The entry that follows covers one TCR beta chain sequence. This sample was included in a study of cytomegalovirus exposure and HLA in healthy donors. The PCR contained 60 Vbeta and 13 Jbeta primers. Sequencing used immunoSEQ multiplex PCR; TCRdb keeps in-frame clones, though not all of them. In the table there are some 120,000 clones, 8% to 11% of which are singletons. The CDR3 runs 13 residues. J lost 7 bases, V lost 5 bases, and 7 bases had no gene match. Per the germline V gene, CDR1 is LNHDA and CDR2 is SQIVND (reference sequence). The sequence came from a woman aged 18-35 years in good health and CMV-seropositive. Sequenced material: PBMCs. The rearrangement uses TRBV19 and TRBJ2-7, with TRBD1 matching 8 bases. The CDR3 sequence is CASSLGQAGEQYF. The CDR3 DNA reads TGTGCCAGTAGTTTGGGACAGGCTGGGGAGCAGTACTTC.